Listed here are 10 T cell receptor beta chains from one sample, sequenced in a study of monozygotic twins with inflammatory bowel disease. TCRdb re-called the 5' RACE reads and gives one entry per CDR3 protein, without DNA. In all, the sample yields approximately 390,000 distinct CDR3 sequences. The source material was blood. Receptors originate from a human donor with ulcerative colitis or Crohn's disease, or a healthy co-twin of an affected twin (not recorded which).

The CDR3 sequence: CASSQGPETQYF. The gene calls are TRBV3-1 and TRBJ2-5. CDR3 length equals 12 residues. Germline CDR1 LGHDT, CDR2 YNNKEL (reference sequence).

The chain combines TRBV27 with TRBJ2-1; as DNA is missing, the TRBD1 call by TCRdb cannot be tested. CDR3 length: 16 residues. Germline-derived CDR1 and CDR2 are MNHEY and SMNVEV (reference sequence). The CDR3 here is CASSRGDRGEGNEQFF.

The rearrangement joins TRBV20-1 to TRBJ1-1; TCRdb names TRBD1, which stays unverified in the absence of DNA. This CDR3 is built from 13 residues. The germline CDR1 and CDR2 sequences are DFQATT and SNEGSKA (reference sequence). The CDR3 protein is CSASGTKIAEAFF.

This chain links TRBV6-6 with TRBJ1-1. This CDR3 spans 11 amino acids. Germline values: CDR1 MNHNY, CDR2 SVGAGI (reference sequence). The CDR3 loop reads CASTTGAEAFF.

V usage is TRBV5-4 and J usage is TRBJ2-3; TCRdb picks TRBD1, but there is no DNA to check that call. Germline CDR1 reads SGHNT; CDR2 reads YYREEE (reference sequence). The CDR3 consists of 18 residues. The CDR3 spells CASSFGGGGDASTDTQYF.

The V gene is TRBV11-1, the J gene TRBJ2-1; the D gene TCRdb calls, TRBD2, cannot be checked with no DNA. Germline V lookup: CDR1 SGHAT, CDR2 FQDESV (reference sequence). The CDR3 totals 18 residues. CDR3 protein: CASSLAYGTGGRRDEQFF.

V is TRBV28 and J is TRBJ2-6; TCRdb's D gene call, TRBD1, goes unchecked for lack of DNA. The CDR3 has 15 residues. CDR1 is MDHEN, CDR2 SYDVKM, per germline. The CDR3 is CASSGGFSGANVLSF.

The chain carries TRBV7-9 and TRBJ2-7. Germline V CDR1 and CDR2: SEHNR, FQNEAQ (reference sequence). The CDR3 is 12 amino acids. CDR3 amino acids: CASSFQAYEQYF.

This chain joins TRBV29-1 and TRBJ2-1; no DNA is available, so the TRBD2 call from TCRdb remains unchecked. The CDR3 totals 14 residues. The germline V gene has CDR1 SQVTM and CDR2 ANQGSEA. The CDR3: CSVEDLTGEAEQFF.

The chain's CDR3 is CASSISGQGAYGYTF. This chain uses TRBV19 with TRBJ1-2; TCRdb returns TRBD1, unconfirmable since there is no DNA. The CDR3 extends over 15 amino acids. CDR1 LNHDA and CDR2 SQIVND come from the germline V gene (reference sequence).